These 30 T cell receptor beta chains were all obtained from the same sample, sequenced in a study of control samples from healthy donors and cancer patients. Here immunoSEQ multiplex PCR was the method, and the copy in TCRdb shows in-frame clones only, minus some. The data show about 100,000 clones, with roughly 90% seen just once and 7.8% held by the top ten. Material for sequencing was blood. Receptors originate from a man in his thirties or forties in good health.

CDR3 residues: CASSLDLRGGTEAFF. Here the CDR3 DNA reads TGTGCCAGCAGCTTAGATCTCAGGGGGGGCACTGAAGCTTTCTTT. This rearrangement joins TRBV11-2 to TRBJ1-1; the match to TRBD1 covers 7 bases. The CDR3 spans 15 residues. Germline CDR1 and CDR2: SGHAT and FQNNGV. After removal of 0 bases from V and 4 bases from J, the junction contained 5 bases not matched to a gene.

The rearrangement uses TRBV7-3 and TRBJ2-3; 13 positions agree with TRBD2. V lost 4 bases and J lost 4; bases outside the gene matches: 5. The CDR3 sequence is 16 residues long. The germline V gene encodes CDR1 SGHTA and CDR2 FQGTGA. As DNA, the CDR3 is TGTGCCAGCAGCTCACCGACTAGCGGGGGGCCAGATACGCAGTATTTT. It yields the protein CASSSPTSGGPDTQYF.

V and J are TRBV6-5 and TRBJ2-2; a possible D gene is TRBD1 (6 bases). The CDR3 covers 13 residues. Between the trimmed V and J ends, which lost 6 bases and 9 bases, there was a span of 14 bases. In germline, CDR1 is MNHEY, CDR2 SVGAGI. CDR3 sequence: CASSLKQGWELFF. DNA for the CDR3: TGTGCCAGCAGCTTAAAACAGGGCTGGGAGCTGTTTTTT.

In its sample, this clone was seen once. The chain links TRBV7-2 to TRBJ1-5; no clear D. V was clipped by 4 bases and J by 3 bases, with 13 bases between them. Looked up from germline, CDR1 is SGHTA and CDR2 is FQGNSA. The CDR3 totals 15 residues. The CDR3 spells CASSSGSTNNQPQHF. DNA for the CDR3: TGTGCCAGCAGCTCCGGATCTACCAACAATCAGCCCCAGCATTTT.

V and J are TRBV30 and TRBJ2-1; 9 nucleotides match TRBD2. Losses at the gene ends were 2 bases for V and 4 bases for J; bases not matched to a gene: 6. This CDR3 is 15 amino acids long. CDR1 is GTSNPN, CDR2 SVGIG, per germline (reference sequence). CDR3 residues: CAWSRGGGDYNEQFF. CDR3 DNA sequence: TGTGCCTGGAGTAGGGGCGGGGGGGATTACAATGAGCAGTTCTTC.

The CDR3 DNA reads as TGTGCCAGCAGTGAAGTTGACAGACATTATAATTCACCCCTCCACTTT. Translated: CASSEVDRHYNSPLHF. This sequence joins TRBV6-1 and TRBJ1-6, with D possibly being TRBD1 (5 bases). The germline V and J ends were trimmed by 1 base and 4 bases, with 11 bases remaining between them. The CDR3 extends over 16 amino acids. CDR1 and CDR2 from the germline V gene are MNHNS and SASEGT.

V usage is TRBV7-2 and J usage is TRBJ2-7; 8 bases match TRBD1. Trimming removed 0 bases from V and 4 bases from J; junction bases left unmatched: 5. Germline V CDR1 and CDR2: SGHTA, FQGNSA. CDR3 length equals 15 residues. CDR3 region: CASSLAWTGRYEQYF. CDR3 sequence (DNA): TGTGCCAGCAGCTTAGCGTGGACAGGGAGGTACGAGCAGTACTTC.

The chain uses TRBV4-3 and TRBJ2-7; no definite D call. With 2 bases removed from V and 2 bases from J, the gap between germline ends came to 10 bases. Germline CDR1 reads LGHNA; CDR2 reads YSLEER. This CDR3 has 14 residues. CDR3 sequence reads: CASSQSRGPYEQYF. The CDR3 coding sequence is TGCGCCAGCAGCCAAAGTAGAGGACCCTACGAGCAGTACTTC.

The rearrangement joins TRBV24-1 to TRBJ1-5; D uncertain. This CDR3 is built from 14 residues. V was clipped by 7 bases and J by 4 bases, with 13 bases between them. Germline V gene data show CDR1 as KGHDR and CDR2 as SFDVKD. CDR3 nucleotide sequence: TGTGCCACCAGCGACGTGGGGAAGAATCAGCCCCAGCATTTT. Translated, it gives CATSDVGKNQPQHF.

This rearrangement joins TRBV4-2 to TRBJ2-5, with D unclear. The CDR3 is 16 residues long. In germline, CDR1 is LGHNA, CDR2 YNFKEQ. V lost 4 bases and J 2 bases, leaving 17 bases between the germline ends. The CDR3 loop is CASSPQGKLPQETQYF. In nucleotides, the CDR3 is TGTGCCAGCAGCCCTCAAGGAAAACTTCCTCAAGAGACCCAGTACTTC.

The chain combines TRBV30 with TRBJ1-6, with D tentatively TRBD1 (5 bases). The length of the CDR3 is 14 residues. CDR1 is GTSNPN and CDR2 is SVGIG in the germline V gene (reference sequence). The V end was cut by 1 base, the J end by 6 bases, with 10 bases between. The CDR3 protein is CAWSAWGGNSPLHF. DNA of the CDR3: TGTGCCTGGAGTGCCTGGGGCGGTAATTCACCCCTCCACTTT.

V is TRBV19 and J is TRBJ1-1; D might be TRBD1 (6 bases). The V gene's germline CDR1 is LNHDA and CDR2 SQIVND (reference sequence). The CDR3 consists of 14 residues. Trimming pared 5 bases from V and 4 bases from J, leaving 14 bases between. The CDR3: CASSPPDSPTEAFF. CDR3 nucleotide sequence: TGTGCCAGTAGTCCCCCGGACAGCCCCACTGAAGCTTTCTTT.

CDR3 protein: CASSGRGNIQYF. The CDR3, as DNA: TGTGCCAGCAGTGGCCGGGGAAACATTCAGTACTTC. This chain links TRBV27 with TRBJ2-4, with a possible D match to TRBD2 (5 bases). V was clipped by 5 bases and J by 6 bases, with 8 bases between them. The germline V gene has CDR1 MNHEY and CDR2 SMNVEV (reference sequence). The CDR3 contains 12 residues.

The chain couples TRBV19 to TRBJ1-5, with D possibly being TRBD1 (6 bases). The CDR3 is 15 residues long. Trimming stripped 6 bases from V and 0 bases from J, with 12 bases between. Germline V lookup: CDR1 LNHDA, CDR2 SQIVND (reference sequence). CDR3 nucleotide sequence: TGTGCCAGTAGCCGGGACAAAAATAGCAATCAGCCCCAGCATTTT. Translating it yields CASSRDKNSNQPQHF.

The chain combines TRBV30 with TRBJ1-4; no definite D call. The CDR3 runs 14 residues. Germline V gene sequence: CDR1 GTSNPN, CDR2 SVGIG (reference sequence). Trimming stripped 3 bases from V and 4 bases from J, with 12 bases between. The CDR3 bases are TGTGCCTGGAGCTCCCCAGGATTTAATGAAAAACTGTTTTTT. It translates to CAWSSPGFNEKLFF.

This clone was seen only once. DNA for the CDR3: TGTGCCAGCAGTCCGCTCGGGGAGGCTGAAGCTTTCTTT. Its translation is CASSPLGEAEAFF. This chain connects TRBV25-1 to TRBJ1-1; D call uncertain. The CDR3 sequence is 13 residues long. Trimming cost V 5 bases and J 6 bases, with 13 bases left between them. CDR1 is MGHDK and CDR2 is SYGVNS in the germline V gene.

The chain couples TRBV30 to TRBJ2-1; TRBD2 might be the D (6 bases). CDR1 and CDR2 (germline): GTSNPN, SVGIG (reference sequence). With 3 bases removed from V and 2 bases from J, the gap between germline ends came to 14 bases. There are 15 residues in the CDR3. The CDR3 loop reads CAWSKGREPYNEQFF. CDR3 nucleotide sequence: TGTGCCTGGAGCAAGGGCCGGGAGCCCTACAATGAGCAGTTCTTC.

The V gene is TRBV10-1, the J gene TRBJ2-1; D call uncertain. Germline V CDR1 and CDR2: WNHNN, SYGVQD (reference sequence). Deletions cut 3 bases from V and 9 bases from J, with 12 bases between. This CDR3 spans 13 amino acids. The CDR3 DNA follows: TGCGCCAGCAGTGATTACAGTCCGGTTGAGCAGTTCTTC. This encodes CASSDYSPVEQFF.

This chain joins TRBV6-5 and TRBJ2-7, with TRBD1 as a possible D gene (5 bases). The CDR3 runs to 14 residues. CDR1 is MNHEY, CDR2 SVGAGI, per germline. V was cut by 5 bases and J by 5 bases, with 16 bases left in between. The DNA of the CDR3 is TGTGCCAGCAGTACATGGAAGGGGTGGAACGAGCAGTACTTC. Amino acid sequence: CASSTWKGWNEQYF.

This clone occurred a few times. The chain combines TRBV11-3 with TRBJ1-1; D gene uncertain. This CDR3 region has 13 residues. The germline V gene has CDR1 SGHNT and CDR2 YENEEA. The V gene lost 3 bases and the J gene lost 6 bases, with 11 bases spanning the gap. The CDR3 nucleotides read TGTGCCAGCAGCTTTGGCTATGGGTCTGAAGCTTTCTTT. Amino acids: CASSFGYGSEAFF.

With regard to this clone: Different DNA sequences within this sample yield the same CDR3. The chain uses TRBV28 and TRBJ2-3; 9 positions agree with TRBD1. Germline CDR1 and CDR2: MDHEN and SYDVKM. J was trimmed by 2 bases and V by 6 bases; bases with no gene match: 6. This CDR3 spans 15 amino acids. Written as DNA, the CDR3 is TGTGCCAGCAGATCCGGGACAGGGTACACAGATACGCAGTATTTT. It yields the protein CASRSGTGYTDTQYF. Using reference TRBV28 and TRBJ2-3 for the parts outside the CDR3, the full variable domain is DVKVTQSSRYLVKRTGEKVFLECVQDMDHENMFWYRQDPGLGLRLIYFSYDVKMKEKGDIPEGYSVSREKKERFSLILESASTNQTSMYLCASRSGTGYTDTQYFGPGTRLTVL.

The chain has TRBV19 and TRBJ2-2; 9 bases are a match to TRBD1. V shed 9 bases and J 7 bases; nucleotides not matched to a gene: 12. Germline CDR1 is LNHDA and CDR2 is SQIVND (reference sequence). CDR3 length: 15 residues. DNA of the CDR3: TGTGCCAGCCGTCGAGGGGACAGGGTTTACGGGGAGCTGTTTTTT. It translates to CASRRGDRVYGELFF.

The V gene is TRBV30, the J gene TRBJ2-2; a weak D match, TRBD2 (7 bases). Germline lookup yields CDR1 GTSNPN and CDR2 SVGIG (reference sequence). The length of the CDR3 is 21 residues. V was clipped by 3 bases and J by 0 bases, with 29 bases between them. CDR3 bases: TGTGCCTGGAGCGCGTTCGCGGGGGCATTTTTGAACGACGCGAACACCGGGGAGCTGTTTTTT. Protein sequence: CAWSAFAGAFLNDANTGELFF. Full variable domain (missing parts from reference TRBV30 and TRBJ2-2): SQTIHQWPATLVQPVGSPLSLECTVEGTSNPNLYWYRQAAGRGLQLLFYSVGIGQISSEVPQNLSASRPQDRQFILSSKKLLLSDSGFYLCAWSAFAGAFLNDANTGELFFGEGSRLTVL.

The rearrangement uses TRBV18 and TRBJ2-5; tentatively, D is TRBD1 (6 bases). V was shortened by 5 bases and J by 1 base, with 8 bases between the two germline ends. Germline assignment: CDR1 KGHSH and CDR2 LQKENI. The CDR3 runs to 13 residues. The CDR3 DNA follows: TGTGCCAGCTCAGGACAGTCCCAAGAGACCCAGTACTTC. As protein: CASSGQSQETQYF.

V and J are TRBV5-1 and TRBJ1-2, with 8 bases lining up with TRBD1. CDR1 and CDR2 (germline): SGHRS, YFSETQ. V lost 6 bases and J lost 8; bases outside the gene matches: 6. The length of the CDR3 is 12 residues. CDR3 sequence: CASTQGARGYTF. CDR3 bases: TGCGCCAGCACTCAGGGGGCCAGAGGCTACACCTTC.

CDR3 bases: TGTGCCAGCAGCCCCTCCCCCCACAGGGAGGGGCTTGTTACTGAAGCTTTCTTT. Translated: CASSPSPHREGLVTEAFF. The V and J genes are TRBV7-9 and TRBJ1-1; D might be TRBD1 (6 bases). V was pared by 5 bases and J by 5 bases, with 27 bases between. The V gene's germline CDR1 is SEHNR and CDR2 FQNEAQ (reference sequence). The CDR3 length is 18 residues.

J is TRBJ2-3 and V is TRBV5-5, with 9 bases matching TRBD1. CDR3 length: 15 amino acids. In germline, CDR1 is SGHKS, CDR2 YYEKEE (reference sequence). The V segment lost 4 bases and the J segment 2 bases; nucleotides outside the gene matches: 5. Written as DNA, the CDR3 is TGTGCCAGCAGCCCGGGGACAGGGCTCACAGATACGCAGTATTTT. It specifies CASSPGTGLTDTQYF.

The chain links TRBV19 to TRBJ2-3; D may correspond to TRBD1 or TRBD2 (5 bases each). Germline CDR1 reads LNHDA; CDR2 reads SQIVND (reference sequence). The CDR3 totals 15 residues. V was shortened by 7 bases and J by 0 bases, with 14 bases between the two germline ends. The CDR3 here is CASIPGGASTDTQYF. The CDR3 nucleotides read TGTGCCAGTATCCCTGGGGGAGCTAGCACAGATACGCAGTATTTT.

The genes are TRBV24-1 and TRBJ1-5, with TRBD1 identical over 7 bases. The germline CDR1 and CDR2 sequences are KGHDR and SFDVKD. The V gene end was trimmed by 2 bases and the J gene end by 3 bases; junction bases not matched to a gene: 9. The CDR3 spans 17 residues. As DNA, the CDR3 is TGTGCCACCAGTGATTCATACAGGGGTAAGAACAATCAGCCCCAGCATTTT. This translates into CATSDSYRGKNNQPQHF.

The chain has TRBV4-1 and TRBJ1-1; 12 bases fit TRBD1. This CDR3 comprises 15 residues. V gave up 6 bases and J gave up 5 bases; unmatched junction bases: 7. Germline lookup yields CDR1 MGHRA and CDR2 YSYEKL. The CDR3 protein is CASRQGQGARTEAFF. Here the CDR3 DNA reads TGCGCCAGCAGACAGGGACAGGGGGCGCGAACTGAAGCTTTCTTT.